This T cell receptor (beta chain) was sequenced for a study of cytomegalovirus exposure and HLA in healthy donors. The study, taken as a whole, reports: An ancestry cluster, one associated with Asian ancestry, reportedly showed fewer N-insertions than the 666-donor mean in a later analysis.

This CDR3 comprises 15 residues. The ends lost 0 bases at V and 6 bases at J; junction bases unmatched: 6. Germline CDR1 is SGHRS and CDR2 is YFSETQ. On this clone itself: Its specificity is unknown.

PCR involved 60 Vbeta and 13 Jbeta primers. The protocol was immunoSEQ multiplex PCR, while the TCRdb copy is restricted to in-frame clones and leaves out a portion. In the table there are around 150,000 clones, nearly 80% of which are singletons. The TCR was taken from a male donor in good health and CMV-seronegative. This chain connects TRBV5-1 to TRBJ2-1, with 7 bases aligning to TRBD2. The specimen was PBMCs. This chain's CDR3 is CASSLASGNFNEQFF. The CDR3 nucleotides are TGCGCCAGCAGCTTGGCCAGCGGGAATTTCAATGAGCAGTTCTTC.